This T cell receptor beta chain was sequenced for a study of blood T cell repertoires in COVID-19. Across the whole study: Specimens from acute and convalescent COVID-19 originated in the United States, Italy and Spain. From T cells, B-cell-depleted T cells, or PBMCs came the material, which was cDNA or gDNA.

Germline V lookup: CDR1 SGHRS, CDR2 YFSETQ. The CDR3 covers 14 residues. The J segment lost 0 bases and the V segment lost 4 bases, leaving 2 bases of the junction unmatched. Regarding this clone: Additional DNA sequences in this sample encode the identical CDR3.

As processed by the authors: How many nucleated cells were present was estimated from reference gene primer amplification. The table came from immunoSEQ multiplex PCR; TCRdb's copy has only in-frame clones and leaves some out. The DNA gave D and trimming, while V, J and clone size come from that table. The table has under 250,000 clones, 70% to 90% seen once. The sequenced sample consisted of peripheral blood. The chain carries TRBV5-1 and TRBJ1-1; 8 nucleotides line up with TRBD1. The sequence was collected from a man between 18 and 29 years old with active or convalescent COVID-19. The CDR3 region is CASSGTGLNTEAFF. The CDR3 DNA reads TGCGCCAGCAGCGGGACAGGACTGAACACTGAAGCTTTCTTT. The full variable domain, its missing parts supplied by reference TRBV5-1 and TRBJ1-1, is KAGVTQTPRYLIKTRGQQVTLSCSPISGHRSVSWYQQTPGQGLQFLFEYFSETQRNKGNFPGRFSGRQFSNSRSEMNVSTLELGDSALYLCASSGTGLNTEAFFGQGTRLTVV.